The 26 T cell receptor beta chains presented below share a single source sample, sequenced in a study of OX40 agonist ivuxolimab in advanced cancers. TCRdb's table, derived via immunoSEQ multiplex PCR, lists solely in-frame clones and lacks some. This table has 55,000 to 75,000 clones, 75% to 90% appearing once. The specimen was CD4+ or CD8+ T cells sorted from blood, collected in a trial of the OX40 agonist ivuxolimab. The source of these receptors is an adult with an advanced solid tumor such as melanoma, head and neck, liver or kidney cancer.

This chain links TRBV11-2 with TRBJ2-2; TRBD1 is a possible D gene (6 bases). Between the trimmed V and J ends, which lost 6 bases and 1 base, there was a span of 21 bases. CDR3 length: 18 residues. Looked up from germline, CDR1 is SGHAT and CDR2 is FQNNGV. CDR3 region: CASRPTRRGTLNTGELFF. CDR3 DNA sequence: TGTGCCAGCAGGCCCACCCGCCGAGGGACACTGAACACCGGGGAGCTGTTTTTT.

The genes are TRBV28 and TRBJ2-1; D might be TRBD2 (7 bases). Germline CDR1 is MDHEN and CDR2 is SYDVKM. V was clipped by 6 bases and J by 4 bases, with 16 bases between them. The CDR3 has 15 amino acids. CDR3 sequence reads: CASSGGRIFYNEQFF. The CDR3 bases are TGTGCCAGCAGCGGGGGGCGGATCTTTTACAATGAGCAGTTCTTC.

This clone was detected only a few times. The chain's CDR3 is CASSVPGSLYGYTF. The CDR3 nucleotides read TGTGCCAGTAGTGTTCCCGGGAGCCTCTATGGCTACACCTTC. V gene TRBV19 combines with J gene TRBJ1-2, with D unresolved. V shed 5 bases and J shed 4 bases, with 14 bases lying between them. CDR1 is LNHDA and CDR2 is SQIVND in the germline V gene (reference sequence). There are 14 residues in the CDR3.

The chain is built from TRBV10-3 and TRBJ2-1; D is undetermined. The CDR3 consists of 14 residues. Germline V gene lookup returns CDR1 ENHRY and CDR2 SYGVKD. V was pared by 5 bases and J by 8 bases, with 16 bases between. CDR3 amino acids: CAISLDRVVDEQFF. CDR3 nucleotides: TGTGCCATCAGTCTAGATAGGGTCGTCGATGAGCAGTTCTTC.

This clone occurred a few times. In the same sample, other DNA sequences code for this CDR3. The CDR3 sequence: CASSRQGAGNSPLHF. The CDR3 DNA follows: TGTGCCAGCAGTCGACAGGGGGCGGGGAATTCACCCCTCCACTTT. The J gene is TRBJ1-6, the V gene TRBV2, with 10 nucleotides matching TRBD1. V lost 5 bases to trimming and J lost 7 bases; unmatched junction nucleotides: 5. The CDR3 consists of 15 residues. The germline gives CDR1 SNHLY, CDR2 FYNNEI. The full variable domain, completed using reference TRBV2 and TRBJ1-6, is EPEVTQTPSHQVTQMGQEVILRCVPISNHLYFYWYRQILGQKVEFLVSFYNNEISEKSEIFDDQFSVERPDGSNFTLKIRSTKLEDSAMYFCASSRQGAGNSPLHFGNGTRLTVT.

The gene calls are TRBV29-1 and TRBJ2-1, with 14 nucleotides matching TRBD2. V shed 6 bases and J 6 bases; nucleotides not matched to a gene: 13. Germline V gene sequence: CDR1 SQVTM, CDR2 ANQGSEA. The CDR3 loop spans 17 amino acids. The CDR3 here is CSVPTSGRAGGGNEQFF. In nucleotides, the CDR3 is TGCAGCGTGCCGACTAGCGGGAGGGCCGGGGGAGGCAATGAGCAGTTCTTC.

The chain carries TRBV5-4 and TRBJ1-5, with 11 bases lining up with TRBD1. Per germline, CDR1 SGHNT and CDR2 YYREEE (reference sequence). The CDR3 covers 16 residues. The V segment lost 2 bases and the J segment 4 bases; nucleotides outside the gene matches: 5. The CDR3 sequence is CASSLRTGGENQPQHF. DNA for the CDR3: TGTGCCAGCAGCTTACGGACAGGGGGCGAAAATCAGCCCCAGCATTTT.

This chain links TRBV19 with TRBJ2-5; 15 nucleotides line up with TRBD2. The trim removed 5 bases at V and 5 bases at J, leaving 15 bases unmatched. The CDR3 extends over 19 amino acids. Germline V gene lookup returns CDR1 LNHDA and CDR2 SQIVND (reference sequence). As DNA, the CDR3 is TGTGCCAGTAGTGTCCCTCGGACTAGCGGGAGGGCGGTTCGGGAGACCCAGTACTTC. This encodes CASSVPRTSGRAVRETQYF.

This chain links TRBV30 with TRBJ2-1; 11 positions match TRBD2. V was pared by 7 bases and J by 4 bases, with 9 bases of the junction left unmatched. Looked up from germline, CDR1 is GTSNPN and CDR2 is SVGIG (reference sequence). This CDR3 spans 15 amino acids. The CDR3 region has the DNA TGTGCCTCCCCTCGAGGGACTAGCGGTTACAATGAGCAGTTCTTC. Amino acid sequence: CASPRGTSGYNEQFF.

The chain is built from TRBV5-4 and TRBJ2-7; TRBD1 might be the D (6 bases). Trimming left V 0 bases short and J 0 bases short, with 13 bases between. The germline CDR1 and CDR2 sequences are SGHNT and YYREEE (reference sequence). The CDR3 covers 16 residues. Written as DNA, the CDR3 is TGTGCCAGCAGCTTGGGGTCCGGACAGAGCTCCTACGAGCAGTACTTC. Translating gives CASSLGSGQSSYEQYF.

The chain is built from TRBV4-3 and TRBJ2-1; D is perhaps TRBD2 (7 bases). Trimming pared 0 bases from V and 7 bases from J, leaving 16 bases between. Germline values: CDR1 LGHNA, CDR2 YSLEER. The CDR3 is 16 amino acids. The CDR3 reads CASSQDHAGAGNEQFF. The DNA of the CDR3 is TGCGCCAGCAGCCAAGATCATGCGGGGGCAGGGAATGAGCAGTTCTTC.

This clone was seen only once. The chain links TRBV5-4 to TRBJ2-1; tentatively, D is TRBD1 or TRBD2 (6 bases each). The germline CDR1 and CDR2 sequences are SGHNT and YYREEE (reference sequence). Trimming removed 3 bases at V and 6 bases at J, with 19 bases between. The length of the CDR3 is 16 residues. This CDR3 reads CASSSRGGPSRNEQFF. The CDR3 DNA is TGTGCCAGCAGCTCTCGAGGGGGGCCCTCCCGCAATGAGCAGTTCTTC.

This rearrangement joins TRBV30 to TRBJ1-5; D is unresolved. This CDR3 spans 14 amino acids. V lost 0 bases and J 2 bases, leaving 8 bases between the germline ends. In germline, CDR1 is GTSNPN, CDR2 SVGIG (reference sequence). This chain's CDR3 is CAWSVHSRNQPQHF. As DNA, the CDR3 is TGTGCCTGGAGTGTACACAGTCGCAATCAGCCCCAGCATTTT.

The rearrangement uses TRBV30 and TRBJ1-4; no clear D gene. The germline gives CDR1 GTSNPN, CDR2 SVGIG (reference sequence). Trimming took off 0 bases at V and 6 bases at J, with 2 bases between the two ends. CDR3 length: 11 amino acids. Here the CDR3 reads CAWSVDEKLFF. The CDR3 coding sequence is TGTGCCTGGAGTGTAGATGAAAAACTGTTTTTT.

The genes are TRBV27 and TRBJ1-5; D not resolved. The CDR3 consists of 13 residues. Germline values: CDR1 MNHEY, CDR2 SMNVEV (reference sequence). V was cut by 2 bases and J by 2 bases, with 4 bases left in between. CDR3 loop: CASSLRGNQPQHF. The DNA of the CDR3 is TGTGCCAGCAGTTTACGCGGCAATCAGCCCCAGCATTTT.

The CDR3 nucleotides read TGTGCCTGGAACAGGGGGCAGGAGACCCAGTACTTC. Protein sequence: CAWNRGQETQYF. The chain joins TRBV30 to TRBJ2-5, with TRBD1 matching 9 bases. CDR1 is GTSNPN, CDR2 SVGIG, per germline (reference sequence). The V segment lost 4 bases and the J segment 5 bases; nucleotides outside the gene matches: 2. This CDR3 region has 12 residues.

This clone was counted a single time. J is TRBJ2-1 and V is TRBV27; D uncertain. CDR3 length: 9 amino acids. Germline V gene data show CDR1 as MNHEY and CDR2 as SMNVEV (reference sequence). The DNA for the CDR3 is TGTGCAAGGCCCAATGAGCAGTTCTTC. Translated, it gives CARPNEQFF.

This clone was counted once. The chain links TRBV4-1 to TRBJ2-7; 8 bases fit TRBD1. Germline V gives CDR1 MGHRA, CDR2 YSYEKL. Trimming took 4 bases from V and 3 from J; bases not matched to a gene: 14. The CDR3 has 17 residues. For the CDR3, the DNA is TGCGCCAGCAGCCGTTGGGTTCAGGGGGCGGCGGGCTACGAGCAGTACTTC. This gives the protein CASSRWVQGAAGYEQYF.

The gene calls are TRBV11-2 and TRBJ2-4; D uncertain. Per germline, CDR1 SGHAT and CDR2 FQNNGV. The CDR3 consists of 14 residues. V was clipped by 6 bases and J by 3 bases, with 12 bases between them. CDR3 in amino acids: CASRPEVGKNIQYF. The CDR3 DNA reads TGTGCCAGCAGGCCGGAAGTCGGCAAAAACATTCAGTACTTC.

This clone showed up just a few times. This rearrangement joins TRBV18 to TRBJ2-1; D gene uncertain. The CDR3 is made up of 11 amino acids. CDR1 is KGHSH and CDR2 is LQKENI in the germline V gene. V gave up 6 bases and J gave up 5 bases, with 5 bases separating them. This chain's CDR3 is CASSRDNEQFF. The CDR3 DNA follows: TGTGCCAGCTCTCGCGACAATGAGCAGTTCTTC.

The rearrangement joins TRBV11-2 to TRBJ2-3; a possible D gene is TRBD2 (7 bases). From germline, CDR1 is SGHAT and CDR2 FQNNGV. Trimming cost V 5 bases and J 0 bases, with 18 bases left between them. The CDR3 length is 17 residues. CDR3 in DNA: TGTGCCAGCAGCACGAGGGGGGGGGCCTATAGCACAGATACGCAGTATTTT. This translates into CASSTRGGAYSTDTQYF.

As DNA, the CDR3 is TGCGCCAGCAGCTTGGACAGGGCGAATTACGAGCAGTACTTC. Protein: CASSLDRANYEQYF. This chain connects TRBV5-1 to TRBJ2-7; possibly TRBD1 for D (6 bases). Trimming took off 0 bases at V and 4 bases at J, with 11 bases between the two ends. CDR3 length equals 14 residues. From germline, CDR1 is SGHRS and CDR2 YFSETQ.

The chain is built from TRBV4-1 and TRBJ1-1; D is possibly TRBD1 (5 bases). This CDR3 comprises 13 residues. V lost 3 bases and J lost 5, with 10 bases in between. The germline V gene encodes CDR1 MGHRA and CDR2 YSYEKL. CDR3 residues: CASSHPGGTEAFF. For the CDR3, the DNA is TGCGCCAGCAGCCACCCGGGGGGGACTGAAGCTTTCTTT.

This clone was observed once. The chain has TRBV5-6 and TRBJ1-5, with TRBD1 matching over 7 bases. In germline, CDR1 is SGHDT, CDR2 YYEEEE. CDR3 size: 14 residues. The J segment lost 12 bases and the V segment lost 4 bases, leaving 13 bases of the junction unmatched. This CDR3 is CASSLTGSRRGQHF. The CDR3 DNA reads TGTGCCAGCAGCCTGACAGGGTCTAGGCGAGGCCAGCATTTT.

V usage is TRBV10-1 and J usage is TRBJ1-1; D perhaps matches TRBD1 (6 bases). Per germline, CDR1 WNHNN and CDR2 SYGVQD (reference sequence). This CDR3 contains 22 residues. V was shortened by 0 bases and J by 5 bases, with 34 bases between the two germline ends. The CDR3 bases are TGCGCCAGCAGTGAGTCGGGATTCGGTGACAGGTGGATTGGTGGGGTCGTTACTGAAGCTTTCTTT. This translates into CASSESGFGDRWIGGVVTEAFF.

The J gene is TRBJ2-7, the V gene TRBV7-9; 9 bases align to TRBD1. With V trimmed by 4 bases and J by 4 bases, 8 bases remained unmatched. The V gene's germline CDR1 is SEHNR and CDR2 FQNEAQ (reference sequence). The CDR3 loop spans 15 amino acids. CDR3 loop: CASSSPGTGTYEQYF. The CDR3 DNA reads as TGTGCCAGCAGCTCCCCCGGGACAGGGACTTACGAGCAGTACTTC.